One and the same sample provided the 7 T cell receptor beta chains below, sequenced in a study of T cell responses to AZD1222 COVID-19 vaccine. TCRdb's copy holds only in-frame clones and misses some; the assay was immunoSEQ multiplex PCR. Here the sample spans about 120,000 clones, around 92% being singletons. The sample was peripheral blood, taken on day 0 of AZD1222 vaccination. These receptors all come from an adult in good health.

The CDR3 sequence is CASSPSGGQLNTEAFF. In DNA, the CDR3 is TGTGCCAGCAGCCCCTCCGGGGGACAGTTGAACACTGAAGCTTTCTTT. The genes are TRBV5-4 and TRBJ1-1; TRBD1 matches 7 bases. Looked up from germline, CDR1 is SGHNT and CDR2 is YYREEE (reference sequence). CDR3 length: 16 amino acids. V lost 4 bases, J lost 0 bases, and 9 bases stayed unmatched.

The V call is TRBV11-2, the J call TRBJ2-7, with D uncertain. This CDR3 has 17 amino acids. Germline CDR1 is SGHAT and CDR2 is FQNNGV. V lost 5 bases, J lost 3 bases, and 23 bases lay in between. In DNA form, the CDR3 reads TGTGCCAGCAGCCACCTGGACCGGGTCCGGGTTCACTACGAGCAGTACTTC. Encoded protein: CASSHLDRVRVHYEQYF.

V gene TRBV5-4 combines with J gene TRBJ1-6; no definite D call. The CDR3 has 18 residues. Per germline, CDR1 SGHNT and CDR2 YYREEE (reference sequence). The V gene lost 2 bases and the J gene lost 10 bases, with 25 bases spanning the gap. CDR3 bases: TGTGCCAGCAGCTTTAGGCAGACACGAACGTTTCGCCCGTCACCCCTCCACTTT. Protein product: CASSFRQTRTFRPSPLHF.

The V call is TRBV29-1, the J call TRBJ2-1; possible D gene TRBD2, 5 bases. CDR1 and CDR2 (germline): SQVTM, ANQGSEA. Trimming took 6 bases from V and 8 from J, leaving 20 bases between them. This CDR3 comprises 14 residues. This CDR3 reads CSVRSGPIGDEQFF. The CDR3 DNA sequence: TGCAGCGTCCGAAGCGGACCGATAGGCGATGAGCAGTTCTTC.

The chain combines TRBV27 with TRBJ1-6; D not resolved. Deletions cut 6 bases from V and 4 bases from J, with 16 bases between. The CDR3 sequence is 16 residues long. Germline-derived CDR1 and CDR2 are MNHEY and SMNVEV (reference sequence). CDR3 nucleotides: TGTGCCAGCAGGGGATCGTACGGACGGTATAATTCACCCCTCCACTTT. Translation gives CASRGSYGRYNSPLHF.

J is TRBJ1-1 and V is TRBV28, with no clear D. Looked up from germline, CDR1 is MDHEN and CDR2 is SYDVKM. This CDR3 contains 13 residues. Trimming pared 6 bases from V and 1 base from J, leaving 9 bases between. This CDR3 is CASRLHENTEAFF. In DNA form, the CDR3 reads TGTGCCAGCAGACTACACGAGAACACTGAAGCTTTCTTT.

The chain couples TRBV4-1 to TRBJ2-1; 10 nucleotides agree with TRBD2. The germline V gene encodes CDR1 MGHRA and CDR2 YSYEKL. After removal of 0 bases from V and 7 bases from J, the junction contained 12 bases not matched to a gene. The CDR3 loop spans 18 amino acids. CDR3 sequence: CASSQEGLAGALGNEQFF. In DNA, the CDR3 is TGCGCCAGCAGCCAAGAGGGGCTAGCGGGAGCGTTAGGTAATGAGCAGTTCTTC.